The rows below give T cell receptor beta chains drawn from one sample of a study of T cells in localized non-small cell lung cancer. Repertoires were generated with immunoSEQ multiplex PCR, while TCRdb's copy carries only in-frame clones and drops some. The sample lists around 24,000 clones, roughly 87% seen once, with around 28% in the top ten. The material was peripheral blood, obtained before any cancer treatment. Source of these receptors: a male donor aged 60 or over with stage I squamous cell lung carcinoma. CDR3s include the opening cysteine and the closing phenylalanine or tryptophan. The D gene is left open where the match is weak. Size is omitted from some rows. Given values are once, few, many or a class for expanded clones.

D: -
J: TRBJ1-1
size: -
V: TRBV19
CDR3: CASSVTDSMNTEAFF
DNA: TGTGCCAGTAGTGTGACAGATTCCATGAACACTGAAGCTTTCTTT

D: -
J: TRBJ2-1
size: -
V: TRBV10-3
CDR3: CAISESTQFPANEQFF
DNA: TGTGCCATCAGTGAGTCGACCCAATTCCCTGCCAATGAGCAGTTCTTC

D: -
J: TRBJ2-5
size: -
V: TRBV7-8
CDR3: CASSLVSYQETQYF
DNA: TGTGCCAGCAGCTTGGTATCGTACCAAGAGACCCAGTACTTC

D: -
J: TRBJ1-6
size: -
V: TRBV9
CDR3: CASSVGSGANSPLHF
DNA: TGTGCCAGCAGCGTAGGCTCGGGGGCTAATTCACCCCTCCACTTT

D: TRBD2
J: TRBJ2-1
size: -
V: TRBV19
CDR3: CASSIVTSGGHEQFF
DNA: TGTGCCAGTAGTATAGTCACTAGCGGGGGCCATGAGCAGTTCTTC

D: TRBD1
J: TRBJ2-7
size: -
V: TRBV5-1
CDR3: CASSLFQGQGAYEQYF
DNA: TGCGCCAGCAGCTTGTTCCAGGGACAGGGGGCGTACGAGCAGTACTTC

D: -
J: TRBJ1-5
size: -
V: TRBV19
CDR3: CASSIGQSNRPQHF
DNA: TGTGCCAGTAGTATTGGCCAGAGTAATCGGCCCCAGCATTTT

D: -
J: TRBJ1-5
size: -
V: TRBV19
CDR3: CATQLRTRSVQPQHF
DNA: TGTGCCACCCAACTGAGGACACGATCCGTTCAGCCCCAGCATTTT

D: -
J: TRBJ2-3
size: once
V: TRBV6-5
CDR3: CASSYVFTDTQYF
DNA: TGTGCCAGCAGTTACGTCTTCACAGATACGCAGTATTTT

D: -
J: TRBJ2-5
size: -
V: TRBV25-1
CDR3: CASSATSKGGGETQYF
DNA: TGTGCCAGCAGTGCGACAAGCAAGGGGGGAGGAGAGACCCAGTACTTC